A few counts support the clone carrying this T cell receptor (beta chain). The entry originates in a study of blood T cell repertoires in COVID-19. At the level of the study: The United States, Italy and Spain provided the acute and convalescent COVID-19 samples.

The V end lost 8 bases, the J end lost 2 bases, and 19 bases lay between the germline ends. Germline V gene data show CDR1 as LNHDA and CDR2 as SQIVND (reference sequence). CDR3 length equals 15 residues. Participants were aged about 18 to 100 years, lived in roughly 23 US areas, and enrolled virtually. During the 2 weeks before they entered the study, exposed participants had met someone with a PCR-confirmed or clinician-diagnosed COVID-19 case. In the authors' workflow: Scientists estimated how many nucleated cells there were by amplifying reference gene primers. Generated by immunoSEQ multiplex PCR, the TCRdb table keeps only in-frame clones and is missing some. V and J calls plus clone size are reproduced from that table; the DNA served to infer D and trimming. The sample carries roughly 400,000 clones, approximately 90% recorded once.

Material for sequencing was PBMCs or T cells enriched from blood (not recorded which). The rearrangement uses TRBV19 and TRBJ2-7; perhaps TRBD1 as D (5 bases). This clonotype was sampled from a woman aged 18-29 years who had been exposed to COVID-19. The CDR3 DNA reads TGTGCCAGTCGATCCGGACAAGAAAAACCCTACGAGCAGTACTTC. It encodes CASRSGQEKPYEQYF.